This paragraph covers one T cell receptor beta chain sequence. No antigen is known for it. The data are from a study of T cell responses to AZD1222 COVID-19 vaccine. Study-wide results and limits: Females outnumbered males among donors, who were mostly white British; clonal diversity was possibly underestimated. AZD1222 recipients seropositive at baseline numbered only six or seven.

This CDR3 is built from 14 residues. The V end was cut by 4 bases, the J end by 4 bases, with 11 bases between. CDR1 and CDR2 from the germline V gene are SGHAT and FQNNGV. TCRdb's copy holds only in-frame clones and misses some; the assay was immunoSEQ multiplex PCR. This repertoire shows some 97,000 clones, roughly nine tenths found once; its top ten account for 16%. The rearrangement joins TRBV11-2 to TRBJ1-3; D gene unclear. The sample consisted of peripheral blood, taken on day 0 of AZD1222 vaccination. The TCR comes from an adult in good health. The DNA for the CDR3 is TGTGCCAGCAGCTCCCGGGCTGGAGGAAACACCATATATTTT. It encodes CASSSRAGGNTIYF.